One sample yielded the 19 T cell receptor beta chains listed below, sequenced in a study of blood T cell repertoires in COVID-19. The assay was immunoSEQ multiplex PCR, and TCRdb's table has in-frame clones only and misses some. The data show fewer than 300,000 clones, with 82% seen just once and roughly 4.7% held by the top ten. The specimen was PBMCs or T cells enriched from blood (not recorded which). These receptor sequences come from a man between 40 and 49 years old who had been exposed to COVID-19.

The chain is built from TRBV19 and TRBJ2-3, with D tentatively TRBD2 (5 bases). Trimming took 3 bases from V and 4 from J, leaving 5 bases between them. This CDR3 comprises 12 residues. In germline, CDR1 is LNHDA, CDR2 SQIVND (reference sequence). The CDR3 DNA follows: TGTGCCAGTAGTATGGAGGCAGATACGCAGTATTTT. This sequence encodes CASSMEADTQYF.

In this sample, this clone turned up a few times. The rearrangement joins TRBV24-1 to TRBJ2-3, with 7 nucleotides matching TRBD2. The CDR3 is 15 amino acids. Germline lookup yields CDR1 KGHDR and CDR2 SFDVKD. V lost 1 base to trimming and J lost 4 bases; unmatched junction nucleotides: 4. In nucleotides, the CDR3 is TGTGCCACCAGTGATTTCGGGCGGGAGTCAGATACGCAGTATTTT. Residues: CATSDFGRESDTQYF.

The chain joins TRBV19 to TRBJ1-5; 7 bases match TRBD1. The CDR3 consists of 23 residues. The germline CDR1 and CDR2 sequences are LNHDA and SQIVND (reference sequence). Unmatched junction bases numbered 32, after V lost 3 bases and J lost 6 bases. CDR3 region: CASSIPQTGIFPVVDRAGQPQHF. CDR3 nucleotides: TGTGCCAGTAGTATTCCCCAGACAGGGATTTTCCCGGTTGTGGATCGGGCAGGTCAGCCCCAGCATTTT.

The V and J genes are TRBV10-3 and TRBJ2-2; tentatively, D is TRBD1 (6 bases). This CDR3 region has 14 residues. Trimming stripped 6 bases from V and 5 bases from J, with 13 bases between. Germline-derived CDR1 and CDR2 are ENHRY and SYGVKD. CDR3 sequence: CAIRVPGQTGELFF. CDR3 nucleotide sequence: TGTGCCATCAGGGTACCGGGACAAACCGGGGAGCTGTTTTTT.

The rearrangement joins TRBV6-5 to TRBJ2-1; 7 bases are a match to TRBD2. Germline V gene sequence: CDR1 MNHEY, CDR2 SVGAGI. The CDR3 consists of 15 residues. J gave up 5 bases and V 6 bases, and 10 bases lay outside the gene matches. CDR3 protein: CASRPLGGSDNEQFF. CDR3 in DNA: TGTGCCAGCAGGCCCCTGGGCGGGAGCGACAATGAGCAGTTCTTC.

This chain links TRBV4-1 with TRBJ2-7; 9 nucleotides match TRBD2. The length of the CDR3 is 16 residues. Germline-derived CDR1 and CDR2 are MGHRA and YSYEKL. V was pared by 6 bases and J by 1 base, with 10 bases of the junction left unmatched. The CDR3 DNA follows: TGCGCCAGCAGTCACGTCGGGAGCGGGGGGTCCTACGAGCAGTACTTC. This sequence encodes CASSHVGSGGSYEQYF.

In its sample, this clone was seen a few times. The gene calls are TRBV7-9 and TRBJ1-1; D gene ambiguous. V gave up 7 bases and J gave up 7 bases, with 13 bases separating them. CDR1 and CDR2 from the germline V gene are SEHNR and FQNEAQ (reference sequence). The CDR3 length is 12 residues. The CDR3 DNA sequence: TGTGCCAGCACCCTACCGAGGAGTGAAGCTTTCTTT. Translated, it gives CASTLPRSEAFF.

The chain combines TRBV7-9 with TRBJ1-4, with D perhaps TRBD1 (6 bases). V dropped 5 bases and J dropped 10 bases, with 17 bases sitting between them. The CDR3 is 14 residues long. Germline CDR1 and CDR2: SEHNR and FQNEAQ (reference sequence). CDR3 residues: CASSRTTGPSKLFF. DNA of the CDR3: TGTGCCAGCAGCCGAACGACAGGTCCCTCAAAACTGTTTTTT.

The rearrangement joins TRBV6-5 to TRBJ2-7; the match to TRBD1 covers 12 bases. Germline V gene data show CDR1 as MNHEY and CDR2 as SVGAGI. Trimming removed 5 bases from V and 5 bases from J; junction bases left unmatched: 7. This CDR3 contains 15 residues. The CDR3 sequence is CASSRTGTGGNEQYF. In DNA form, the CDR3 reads TGTGCCAGCAGTCGTACCGGGACAGGGGGCAACGAGCAGTACTTC.

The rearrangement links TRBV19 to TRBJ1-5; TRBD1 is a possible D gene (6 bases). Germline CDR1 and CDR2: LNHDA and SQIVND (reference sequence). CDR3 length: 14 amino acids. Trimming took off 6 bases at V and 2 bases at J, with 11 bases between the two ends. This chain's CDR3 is CASRSRQGNQPQHF. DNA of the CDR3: TGTGCCAGTAGATCTAGACAGGGCAATCAGCCCCAGCATTTT.

CDR3 nucleotides: TGTGCCAGCAGGGGCAGCAATCAGCCCCAGCATTTT. Its protein product is CASRGSNQPQHF. The chain recombines TRBV2 with TRBJ1-5, with no clear D. Germline CDR1 is SNHLY and CDR2 is FYNNEI. V was pared by 6 bases and J by 1 base, with 4 bases between. The CDR3 has 12 residues. Full variable domain (remainder filled in from reference TRBV2 and TRBJ1-5): EPEVTQTPSHQVTQMGQEVILRCVPISNHLYFYWYRQILGQKVEFLVSFYNNEISEKSEIFDDQFSVERPDGSNFTLKIRSTKLEDSAMYFCASRGSNQPQHFGDGTRLSIL.

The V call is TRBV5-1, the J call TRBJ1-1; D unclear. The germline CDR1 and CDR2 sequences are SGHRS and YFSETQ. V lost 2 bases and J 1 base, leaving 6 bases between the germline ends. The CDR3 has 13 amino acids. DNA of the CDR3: TGCGCCAGCAGCTTTCCAGAGAACACTGAAGCTTTCTTT. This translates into CASSFPENTEAFF.

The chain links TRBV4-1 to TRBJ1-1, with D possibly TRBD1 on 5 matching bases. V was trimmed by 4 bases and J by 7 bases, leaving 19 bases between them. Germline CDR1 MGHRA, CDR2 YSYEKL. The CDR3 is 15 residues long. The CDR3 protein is CASSLPGAGANEAFF. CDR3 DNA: TGCGCCAGCAGCCTCCCTGGGGCAGGAGCAAATGAAGCTTTCTTT.

Here the CDR3 reads CASSHGLHTDTQYF. In DNA form, the CDR3 reads TGTGCCAGCAGCCACGGACTGCACACAGATACGCAGTATTTT. This chain connects TRBV7-3 to TRBJ2-3; the D gene is possibly TRBD2 (5 bases). There are 14 residues in the CDR3. The germline V gene has CDR1 SGHTA and CDR2 FQGTGA. Trimming cost V 5 bases and J 2 bases, with 11 bases left between them.

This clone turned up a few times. The CDR3 region is CASSEPSGTGELFF. CDR3 bases: TGCGCCAGCAGTGAGCCTAGCGGCACCGGGGAGCTGTTTTTT. The chain recombines TRBV10-1 with TRBJ2-2; 7 bases line up with TRBD2. J was trimmed by 4 bases and V by 2 bases; bases with no gene match: 1. From germline, CDR1 is WNHNN and CDR2 SYGVQD (reference sequence). The CDR3 has 14 amino acids.

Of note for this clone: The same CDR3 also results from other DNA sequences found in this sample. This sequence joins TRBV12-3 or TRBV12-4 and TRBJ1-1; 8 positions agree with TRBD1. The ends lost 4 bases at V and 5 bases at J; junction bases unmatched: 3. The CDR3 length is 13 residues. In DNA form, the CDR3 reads TGTGCCAGCAGTTCTGACAGGGGTACTGAAGCTTTCTTT. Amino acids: CASSSDRGTEAFF.

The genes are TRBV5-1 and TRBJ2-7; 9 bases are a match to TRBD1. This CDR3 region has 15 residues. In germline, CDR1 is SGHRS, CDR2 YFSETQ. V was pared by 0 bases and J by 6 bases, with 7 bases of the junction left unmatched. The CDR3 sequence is CASSLADRGQREQYF. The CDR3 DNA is TGCGCCAGCAGCTTGGCGGACAGGGGCCAGCGCGAGCAGTACTTC.

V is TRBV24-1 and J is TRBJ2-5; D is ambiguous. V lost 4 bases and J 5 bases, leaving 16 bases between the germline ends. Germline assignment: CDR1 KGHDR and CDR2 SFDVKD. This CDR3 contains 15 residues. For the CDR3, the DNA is TGTGCCACCAGTGACTCGCGGTCCGTCCGGGAGACCCAGTACTTC. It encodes CATSDSRSVRETQYF.

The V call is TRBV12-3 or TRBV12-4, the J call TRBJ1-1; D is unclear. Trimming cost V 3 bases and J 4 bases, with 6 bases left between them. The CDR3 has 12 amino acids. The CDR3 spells CASSFVSTEAFF. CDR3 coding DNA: TGTGCCAGCAGTTTTGTTAGCACTGAAGCTTTCTTT.